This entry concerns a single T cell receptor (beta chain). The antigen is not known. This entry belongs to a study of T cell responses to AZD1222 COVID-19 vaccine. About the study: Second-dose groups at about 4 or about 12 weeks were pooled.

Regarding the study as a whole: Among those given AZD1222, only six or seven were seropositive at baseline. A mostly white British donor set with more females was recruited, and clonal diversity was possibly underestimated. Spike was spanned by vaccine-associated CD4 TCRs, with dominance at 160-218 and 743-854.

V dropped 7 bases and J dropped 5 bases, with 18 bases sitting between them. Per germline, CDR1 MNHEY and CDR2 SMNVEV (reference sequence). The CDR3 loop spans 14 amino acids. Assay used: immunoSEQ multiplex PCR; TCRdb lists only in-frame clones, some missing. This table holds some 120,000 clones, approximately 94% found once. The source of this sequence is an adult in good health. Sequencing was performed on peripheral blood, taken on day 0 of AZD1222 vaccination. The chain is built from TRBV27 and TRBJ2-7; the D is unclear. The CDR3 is CASTRPGLSDEQYF. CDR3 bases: TGTGCCAGCACTAGACCGGGCCTATCGGACGAGCAGTACTTC.